This TCR beta chain was recovered during a study of cytomegalovirus exposure and HLA in healthy donors. Study overall: Ancestry clustering placed around four fifths of 350 to 500 genotyped donors in the Caucasian-associated cluster. Study results and limitations: The investigators catalogued 164 TCR beta chains as cytomegalovirus-associated. In the analysis, some V segments, TRBV6-2 and TRBV6-3 included, were excluded as indistinguishable.

A note on this clone: Its antigen is still unknown.

Healthy bone marrow donors formed the donor group. Germline CDR1 SQVTM, CDR2 ANQGSEA. The CDR3 spans 13 residues. V gave up 8 bases and J gave up 2 bases; unmatched junction bases: 7. With 60 Vbeta and 13 Jbeta primers, the PCR was carried out. The protocol was immunoSEQ multiplex PCR, while the TCRdb copy is restricted to in-frame clones and leaves out a portion. Of 150,000 to 200,000 clones in the sample, approximately 80% were seen once. The specimen sequenced was PBMCs. This clonotype originated in a boy aged 5 to 17 in good health and CMV-seronegative. V and J are TRBV29-1 and TRBJ1-1; 8 bases line up with TRBD1. Here the CDR3 reads CSYKTGGNTEAFF. In DNA form, the CDR3 reads TGCAGCTATAAAACAGGGGGTAACACTGAAGCTTTCTTT.